This TCR beta chain was documented in a study of regulatory T cells in long-lasting Graves disease. About the study: For a period under 3 months, newly diagnosed Graves' patients had taken antithyroid drugs.

This CDR3 region has 15 residues. Germline CDR1 reads DFQATT; CDR2 reads SNEGSKA (reference sequence). Of note for this clonotype: Its ends do not fully match the called genes, so a read error is possible.

Sample time point: newly diagnosed GD, antithyroid drugs for less than 3 months. PBMC-extracted RNA yielded the TCR library. Construction of the TCR beta libraries employed iRepertoire HTBI primers in conjunction with Arm-PCR of CDR3 regions. TCRdb re-derived calls from the multiplex PCR reads in MiXCR, one entry per CDR3 protein. The table has roughly 350,000 distinct CDR3 sequences, 15% to 20% seen once. These same records also appear under a second study, on T cells in Graves' hyperthyroidism and ophthalmopathy. That study adds: Among thyroid clonotypes expanded above 0.001, most also appeared in blood.

V and J are TRBV20-1 and TRBJ1-1; D may be TRBD1 (6 bases). The receptor was isolated from a woman in her late teens or twenties with Graves disease. The starting material was peripheral blood mononuclear cells (PBMCs), obtained at new diagnosis, from a patient treated with antithyroid drugs. CDR3 sequence (DNA): TGCAGTGCTAGCTTACCGGGACAAATGAACACTGAAGATTTCTTT. Translated: CSASLPGQMNTEDFF.